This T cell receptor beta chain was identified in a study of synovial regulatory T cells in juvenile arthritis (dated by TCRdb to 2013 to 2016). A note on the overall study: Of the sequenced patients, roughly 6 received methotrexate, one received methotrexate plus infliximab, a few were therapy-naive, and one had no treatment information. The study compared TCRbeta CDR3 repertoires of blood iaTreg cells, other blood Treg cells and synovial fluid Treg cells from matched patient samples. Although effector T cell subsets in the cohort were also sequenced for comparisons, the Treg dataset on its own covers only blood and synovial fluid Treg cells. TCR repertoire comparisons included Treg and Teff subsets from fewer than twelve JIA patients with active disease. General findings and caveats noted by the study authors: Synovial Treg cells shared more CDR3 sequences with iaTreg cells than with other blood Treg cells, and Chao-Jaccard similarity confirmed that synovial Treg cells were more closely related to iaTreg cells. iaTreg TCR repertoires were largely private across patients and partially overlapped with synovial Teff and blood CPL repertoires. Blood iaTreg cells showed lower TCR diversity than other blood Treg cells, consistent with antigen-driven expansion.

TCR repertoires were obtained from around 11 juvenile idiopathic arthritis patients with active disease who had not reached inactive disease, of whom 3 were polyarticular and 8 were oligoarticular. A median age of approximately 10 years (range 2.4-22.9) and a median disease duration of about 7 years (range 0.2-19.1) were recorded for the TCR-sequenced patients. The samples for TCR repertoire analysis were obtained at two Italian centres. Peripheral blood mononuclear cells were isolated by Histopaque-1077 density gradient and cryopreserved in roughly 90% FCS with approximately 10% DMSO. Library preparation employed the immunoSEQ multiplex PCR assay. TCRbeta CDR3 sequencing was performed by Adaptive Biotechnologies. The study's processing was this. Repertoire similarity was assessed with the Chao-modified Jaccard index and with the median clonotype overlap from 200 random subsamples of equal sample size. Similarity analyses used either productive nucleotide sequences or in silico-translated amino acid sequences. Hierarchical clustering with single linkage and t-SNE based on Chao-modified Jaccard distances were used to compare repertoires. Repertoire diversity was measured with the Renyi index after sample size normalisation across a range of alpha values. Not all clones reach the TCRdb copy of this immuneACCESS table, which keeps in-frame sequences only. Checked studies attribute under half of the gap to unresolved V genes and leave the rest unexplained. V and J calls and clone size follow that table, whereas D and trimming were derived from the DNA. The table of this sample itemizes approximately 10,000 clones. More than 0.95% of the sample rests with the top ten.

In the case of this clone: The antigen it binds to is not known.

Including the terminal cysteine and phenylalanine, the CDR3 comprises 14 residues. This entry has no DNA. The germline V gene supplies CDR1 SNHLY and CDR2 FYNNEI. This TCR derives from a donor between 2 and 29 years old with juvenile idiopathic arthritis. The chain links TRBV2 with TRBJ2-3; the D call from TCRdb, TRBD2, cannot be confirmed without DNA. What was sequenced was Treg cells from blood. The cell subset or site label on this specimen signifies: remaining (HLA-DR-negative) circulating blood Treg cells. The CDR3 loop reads CASKKAGGTDTQYF.